The 27 T cell receptor beta chains in this list originate from one sample, sequenced in a study of spatial heterogeneity in lung cancer. Time point in this sample: sample taken at primary tumor resection. Sequencing was performed on whole RNA extracted from tumor and nontumor lung tissue, or from frozen PBMC, and the material was left unsorted. TCRdb used MiXCR to reprocess the 5' RACE reads, holding one entry per CDR3 protein. The sample carries 36,000 or so distinct CDR3 sequences, 4% to 6% recorded once. The material sequenced was PBMCs, taken at surgery. The receptors come from a female donor with early-stage non-small cell lung cancer.

This clonotype has at least ten counts. The chain has TRBV7-9 and TRBJ2-3; no firm D call. V was clipped by 0 bases and J by 0 bases, with 13 bases between them. This CDR3 comprises 17 residues. Germline assignment: CDR1 SEHNR and CDR2 FQNEAQ (reference sequence). The CDR3 nucleotides are TGTGCCAGCAGCTTAGCCCTATCCGGCGGTAGCACAGATACGCAGTATTTT. Protein product: CASSLALSGGSTDTQYF.

This clonotype was recorded at least ten times. The chain couples TRBV3-1 to TRBJ1-2; no firm D call. Trimming removed 4 bases from V and 7 bases from J, with 13 bases in between. There are 13 residues in the CDR3. CDR1 is LGHDT, CDR2 YNNKEL, per germline (reference sequence). The CDR3 DNA sequence: TGTGCCAGCAGCCGTTCCATCCTGTTTGGCTACACCTTC. Amino acid sequence: CASSRSILFGYTF.

The J gene is TRBJ2-5, the V gene TRBV20-1; D is perhaps TRBD1 (5 bases). V lost 0 bases and J 7 bases, leaving 18 bases between the germline ends. CDR1 and CDR2 (germline): DFQATT, SNEGSKA (reference sequence). The length of the CDR3 is 15 residues. The CDR3 coding sequence is TGCAGTGCTAGAGATAGGCTGACAGCCTTGGGGACCCAGTACTTC. This gives the protein CSARDRLTALGTQYF.

This clonotype was seen many times. This chain joins TRBV2 and TRBJ2-7; 9 positions agree with TRBD2. V trimming: 0 bases; J trimming: 4 bases; junction bases outside the gene matches: 4. The germline V gene has CDR1 SNHLY and CDR2 FYNNEI. The CDR3 extends over 15 amino acids. This chain's CDR3 is CASSEAEAGGYEQYF. The CDR3 DNA is TGTGCCAGCAGTGAAGCGGAAGCGGGAGGTTACGAGCAGTACTTC. Complete variable domain (other parts from reference TRBV2 and TRBJ2-7): EPEVTQTPSHQVTQMGQEVILRCVPISNHLYFYWYRQILGQKVEFLVSFYNNEISEKSEIFDDQFSVERPDGSNFTLKIRSTKLEDSAMYFCASSEAEAGGYEQYFGPGTRLTVT.

A few counts support this clonotype. CDR3 coding DNA: TGTGCCAGCCAGGGGGGGACCACAGATACGCAGTATTTT. It yields the protein CASQGGTTDTQYF. The V and J genes are TRBV7-3 and TRBJ2-3, with D perhaps matching TRBD1 or TRBD2 (7 bases each). Trimming left V 8 bases short and J 2 bases short, with 11 bases between. This CDR3 spans 13 amino acids. The germline gives CDR1 SGHTA, CDR2 FQGTGA.

This clonotype was counted between two and nine times. The rearrangement joins TRBV21-1 to TRBJ2-7. TRBV21-1 is an annotated pseudogene. The CDR3 is 9 residues long. This CDR3 reads CASRPEQYF. The CDR3 nucleotides read TGTGCCAGCAGGCCCGAGCAGTACTTC.

In its sample, this clonotype was seen many times. The V and J genes are TRBV5-6 and TRBJ2-5; TRBD1 matches at 8 bases. This CDR3 spans 15 amino acids. Germline CDR1 is SGHDT and CDR2 is YYEEEE. With V trimmed by 3 bases and J by 3 bases, 7 bases remained unmatched. CDR3 region: CASSWDGQGEETQYF. The CDR3 DNA is TGTGCCAGCAGCTGGGACGGACAGGGCGAAGAGACCCAGTACTTC. Filled out from reference TRBV5-6 and TRBJ2-5, the complete variable domain reads DAGVTQSPTHLIKTRGQQVTLRCSPKSGHDTVSWYQQALGQGPQFIFQYYEEEERQRGNFPDRFSGHQFPNYSSELNVNALLLGDSALYLCASSWDGQGEETQYFGPGTRLLVL.

Many counts were recorded for this clonotype. The rearrangement uses TRBV9 and TRBJ2-5, with D possibly TRBD2 on 5 matching bases. This CDR3 has 15 residues. The germline V and J ends were trimmed by 5 bases and 2 bases, with 16 bases remaining between them. The germline V gene has CDR1 SGDLS and CDR2 YYNGEE. This CDR3 reads CASSQTGNPQETQYF. DNA for the CDR3: TGTGCCAGCAGTCAAACCGGGAATCCTCAAGAGACCCAGTACTTC.

This clonotype was seen at least ten times. One end of the junction fails to match germline, which may point to a read error. The rearrangement links TRBV14 to TRBJ2-1, with D perhaps assigned TRBD1 or TRBD2 (5 bases each). The germline CDR1 and CDR2 sequences are SGHDN and FVKESK. This CDR3 region has 13 residues. The DNA for the CDR3 is TGTGCCAGCAGCCGATCGACCGGGGCGAACCCGGGCTTC. Translation: CASSRSTGANPGF.

Worth noting for this clonotype: A read error may be the cause here, since a much bigger clone is one base away. V usage is TRBV3-1 and J usage is TRBJ2-1, with 9 bases aligning to TRBD2. Germline V gene data show CDR1 as LGHDT and CDR2 as YNNKEL (reference sequence). This CDR3 is 15 amino acids long. The CDR3 loop is CGSSHLAGSDNEQFF. The CDR3 DNA reads as TGTGGCAGCAGCCACCTAGCGGGAAGCGACAATGAGCAGTTCTTC.

Ten or more counts support this clonotype. The chain uses TRBV28 and TRBJ1-1; 8 bases match TRBD1. V gave up 6 bases and J gave up 3 bases; unmatched junction bases: 6. In germline, CDR1 is MDHEN, CDR2 SYDVKM. CDR3 length: 14 amino acids. The CDR3 protein is CASSLAGGYTEAFF. CDR3 in DNA: TGTGCCAGCAGCTTAGCAGGGGGCTACACTGAAGCTTTCTTT.

This clonotype was recorded many times. The V gene is TRBV20-1, the J gene TRBJ2-7; D ambiguous. The CDR3 totals 13 residues. The germline V and J ends were trimmed by 4 bases and 2 bases, with 12 bases remaining between them. Germline-derived CDR1 and CDR2 are DFQATT and SNEGSKA (reference sequence). The CDR3 nucleotides are TGCAGTGCTAACCCGACGGATGCCTACGAGCAGTACTTC. This encodes CSANPTDAYEQYF.

This clonotype was recorded at least ten times. The CDR3 sequence: CASSSPSGRGHNEQFF. CDR3 coding DNA: TGTGCCAGCAGTTCCCCCTCCGGGAGGGGCCACAATGAGCAGTTCTTC. The V and J genes are TRBV28 and TRBJ2-1; TRBD2 aligns across 8 bases. Per germline, CDR1 MDHEN and CDR2 SYDVKM. This CDR3 spans 16 amino acids. The V and J ends lost 4 bases and 5 bases, in that order; junction bases with no gene match: 10. The variable domain in full, completed from reference TRBV28 and TRBJ2-1, reads DVKVTQSSRYLVKRTGEKVFLECVQDMDHENMFWYRQDPGLGLRLIYFSYDVKMKEKGDIPEGYSVSREKKERFSLILESASTNQTSMYLCASSSPSGRGHNEQFFGPGTRLTVL.

This clonotype was observed at least ten times. The V and J genes are TRBV10-2 and TRBJ1-6; D is perhaps TRBD1 (5 bases). Germline values: CDR1 WSHSY, CDR2 SAAADI. The CDR3 has 14 residues. Trimming took 8 bases from V and 8 from J, leaving 16 bases between them. The CDR3: CASGAGAGDSPLHF. The CDR3 region has the DNA TGCGCCAGCGGGGCCGGTGCAGGTGATTCACCCCTCCACTTT.

This clonotype appeared many times. The chain recombines TRBV28 with TRBJ1-4; possibly TRBD1 for D (6 bases). This CDR3 contains 13 residues. Trimming removed 8 bases at V and 7 bases at J, with 14 bases between. The germline V gene encodes CDR1 MDHEN and CDR2 SYDVKM. The CDR3 spells CASLRGNGEKLFF. The CDR3, as DNA: TGTGCCAGCCTAAGGGGGAATGGTGAAAAACTGTTTTTT.

This clonotype was recorded at least ten times. The gene calls are TRBV28 and TRBJ1-2; the D is unclear. The germline gives CDR1 MDHEN, CDR2 SYDVKM. Trimming took 6 bases from V and 4 from J, leaving 18 bases between them. The CDR3 is 15 amino acids. This chain's CDR3 is CASSNTKRATYGYTF. The CDR3 DNA sequence: TGTGCCAGCAGCAACACGAAAAGAGCCACCTATGGCTACACCTTC.

This clonotype appeared many times. This chain links TRBV6-1 with TRBJ2-7; D possibly corresponds to TRBD1 (5 bases). With 2 bases removed from V and 0 bases from J, the gap between germline ends came to 11 bases. The CDR3 is made up of 15 amino acids. CDR1 MNHNS and CDR2 SASEGT come from the germline V gene. The CDR3 loop is CASSEFTGPSYEQYF. The DNA of the CDR3 is TGTGCCAGCAGTGAATTCACAGGACCCTCCTACGAGCAGTACTTC.

This clonotype was recorded at least ten times. V usage is TRBV4-3 and J usage is TRBJ2-2, with TRBD2 matching over 10 bases. This CDR3 contains 19 residues. Germline lookup yields CDR1 LGHNA and CDR2 YSLEER. The J segment lost 4 bases and the V segment lost 0 bases, leaving 11 bases of the junction unmatched. The CDR3 here is CASSQDDSGRTFSTGELFF. The CDR3 region has the DNA TGCGCCAGCAGCCAAGATGATAGCGGGAGGACCTTCAGCACCGGGGAGCTGTTTTTT.

This clonotype was recorded many times. The chain uses TRBV18 and TRBJ2-7, with 10 bases aligning to TRBD1. The V segment lost 4 bases and the J segment 3 bases; nucleotides outside the gene matches: 6. The CDR3 runs to 15 residues. The V gene's germline CDR1 is KGHSH and CDR2 LQKENI. The CDR3 bases are TGTGCCAGCTCACTTTCCGGGACAGGGGACTACGAGCAGTACTTC. Amino acid sequence: CASSLSGTGDYEQYF.

This clonotype was detected ten times or more. This chain connects TRBV3-1 to TRBJ2-4; 8 bases align to TRBD2. CDR1 and CDR2 (germline): LGHDT, YNNKEL (reference sequence). The length of the CDR3 is 17 residues. V trimming: 2 bases; J trimming: 0 bases; junction bases outside the gene matches: 6. CDR3 loop: CASSQSTGGLAKNIQYF. The CDR3, as DNA: TGTGCCAGCAGCCAATCGACGGGGGGGCTAGCCAAAAACATTCAGTACTTC.

The table lists this clonotype with many counts. The gene calls are TRBV6-2 or TRBV6-3 and TRBJ1-2; D is undetermined. Germline V gene lookup returns CDR1 MNHEY and CDR2 SVGEGT. Trimming took off 6 bases at V and 4 bases at J, with 18 bases between the two ends. The CDR3 covers 15 residues. The DNA of the CDR3 is TGTGCCAGCAGACAAGAGCAGGTGGGGTCCTATGGCTACACCTTC. Translated: CASRQEQVGSYGYTF.

This clonotype was counted many times. The rearrangement uses TRBV29-1 and TRBJ2-5; D not certain. Germline V lookup: CDR1 SQVTM, CDR2 ANQGSEA. This CDR3 has 13 residues. The V gene lost 4 bases and the J gene lost 2 bases, with 11 bases spanning the gap. The CDR3 DNA follows: TGCAGCGTTGTTGGGGAAGAACAAGAGACCCAGTACTTC. Its translation: CSVVGEEQETQYF.

This clonotype was observed many times. V is TRBV20-1 and J is TRBJ1-2, with D maybe TRBD1 (5 bases). The ends were cut back, 1 base at V and 6 bases at J, with 18 bases in the middle. The germline gives CDR1 DFQATT, CDR2 SNEGSKA (reference sequence). There are 15 residues in the CDR3. In nucleotides, the CDR3 is TGCAGTGCTAGAGGCCCCCGCGGGACGGTGGATGGCTACACCTTC. Its translation: CSARGPRGTVDGYTF.

Ten or more counts support this clonotype. The rearrangement joins TRBV10-2 to TRBJ2-7; 7 nucleotides agree with TRBD2. CDR3 size: 15 residues. CDR1 WSHSY and CDR2 SAAADI come from the germline V gene. V was pared by 6 bases and J by 3 bases, with 11 bases of the junction left unmatched. The CDR3, as DNA: TGCGCCAGCAGCCCCCACCTAGCGGCCAGCTACGAGCAGTACTTC. It encodes CASSPHLAASYEQYF.

This clonotype has only a few counts. This chain uses TRBV6-1 with TRBJ1-5, with D perhaps matching TRBD1 (5 bases). CDR3 length: 14 residues. The V gene lost 2 bases and the J gene lost 3 bases, with 8 bases spanning the gap. CDR1 is MNHNS, CDR2 SASEGT, per germline. CDR3 amino acids: CASSENGANQPQHF. The CDR3 DNA follows: TGTGCCAGCAGTGAAAACGGGGCCAATCAGCCCCAGCATTTT.

This clonotype was observed a few times. The chain combines TRBV20-1 with TRBJ1-2; 7 nucleotides line up with TRBD1. CDR1 and CDR2 (germline): DFQATT, SNEGSKA (reference sequence). The CDR3 extends over 15 amino acids. Losses at the gene ends were 3 bases for V and 4 bases for J; bases not matched to a gene: 11. The CDR3 DNA reads as TGCAGTGCTAGTGGAACAGGGGCGACGAGCTATGGCTACACCTTC. It encodes CSASGTGATSYGYTF.

This clonotype has at least ten counts. V gene TRBV2 combines with J gene TRBJ2-3, with D maybe TRBD1 (6 bases). The germline gives CDR1 SNHLY, CDR2 FYNNEI. This CDR3 spans 14 amino acids. Trimming removed 7 bases from V and 2 bases from J, with 13 bases in between. The CDR3 nucleotides are TGTGCCAGCATCAGGGGTCCTAACACAGATACGCAGTATTTT. It encodes CASIRGPNTDTQYF.